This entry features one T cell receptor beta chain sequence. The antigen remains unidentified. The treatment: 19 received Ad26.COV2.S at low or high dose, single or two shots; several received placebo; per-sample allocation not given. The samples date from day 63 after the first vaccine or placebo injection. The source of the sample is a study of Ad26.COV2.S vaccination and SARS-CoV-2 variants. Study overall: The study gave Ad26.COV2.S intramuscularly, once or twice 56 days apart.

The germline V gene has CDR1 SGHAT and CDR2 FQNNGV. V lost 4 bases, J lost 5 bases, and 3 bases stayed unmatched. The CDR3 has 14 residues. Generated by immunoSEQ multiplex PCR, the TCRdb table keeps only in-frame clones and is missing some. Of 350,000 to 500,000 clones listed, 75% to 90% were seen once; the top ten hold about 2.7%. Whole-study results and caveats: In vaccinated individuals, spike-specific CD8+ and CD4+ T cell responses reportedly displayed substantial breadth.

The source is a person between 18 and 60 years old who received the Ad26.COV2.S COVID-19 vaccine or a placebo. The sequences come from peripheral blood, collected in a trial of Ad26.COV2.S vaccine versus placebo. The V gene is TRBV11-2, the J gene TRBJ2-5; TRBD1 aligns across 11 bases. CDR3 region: CASSSRDRGETQYF. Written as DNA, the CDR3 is TGTGCCAGCAGCTCCCGGGACAGGGGGGAGACCCAGTACTTC. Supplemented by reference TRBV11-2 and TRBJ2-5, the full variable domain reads EAGVAQSPRYKIIEKRQSVAFWCNPISGHATLYWYQQILGQGPKLLIQFQNNGVVDDSQLPKDRFSAERLKGVDSTLKIQPAKLEDSAVYLCASSSRDRGETQYFGPGTRLLVL.